A single sample gave rise to the 2 T cell receptor beta chains below, sequenced in a study of T cell responses to AZD1222 COVID-19 vaccine. Repertoires were generated with immunoSEQ multiplex PCR, while TCRdb's copy carries only in-frame clones and drops some. This sample carries approximately 140,000 clones, roughly 94% of them seen once, and the ten largest clones take roughly 1.3%. Sequencing used peripheral blood, obtained on day 0 of AZD1222 vaccination. Every receptor here comes from an adult in good health.

The CDR3 here is CASSSPWDIQYF. CDR3 bases: TGTGCCAGCAGTTCCCCGTGGGACATTCAGTACTTC. V and J are TRBV12-3 or TRBV12-4 and TRBJ2-4; D gene unclear. Trimming shortened V by 4 bases and J by 8 bases, and 9 bases separated the two germline ends. The length of the CDR3 is 12 residues.

This clone has just one count. The gene calls are TRBV5-4 and TRBJ2-7; 7 nucleotides match TRBD1. The CDR3 sequence is 14 residues long. V lost 5 bases to trimming and J lost 3 bases; unmatched junction nucleotides: 8. Per germline, CDR1 SGHNT and CDR2 YYREEE (reference sequence). CDR3 region: CASSSPGQSYEQYV. The CDR3 DNA reads TGTGCCAGCAGTTCACCGGGACAGAGCTACGAGCAGTACGTC.